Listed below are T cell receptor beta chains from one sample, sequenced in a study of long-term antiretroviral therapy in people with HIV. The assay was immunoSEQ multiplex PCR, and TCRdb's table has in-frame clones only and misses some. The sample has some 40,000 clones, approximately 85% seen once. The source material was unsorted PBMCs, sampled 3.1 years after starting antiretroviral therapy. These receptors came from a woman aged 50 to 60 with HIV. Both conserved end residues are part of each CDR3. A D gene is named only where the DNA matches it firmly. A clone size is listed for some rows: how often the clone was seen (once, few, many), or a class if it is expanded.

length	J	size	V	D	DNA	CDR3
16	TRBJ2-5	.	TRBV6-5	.	TGTGCCAGCAGTTACTTCTTGGGAGGGGGCGCAGAGACCCAGTACTTC	CASSYFLGGGAETQYF
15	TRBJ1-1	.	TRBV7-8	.	TGTGCCAGCAGGTTTGGAGGGGGGATGAACACTGAAGCTTTCTTT	CASRFGGGMNTEAFF
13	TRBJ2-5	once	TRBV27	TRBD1	TGTGCCAGCGGTCGGACAGGGTACGAGACCCAGTACTTC	CASGRTGYETQYF
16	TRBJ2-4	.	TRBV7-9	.	TGTGCCAGCAGCGGGGGCTCGGGAACAGCCAAAAACATTCAGTACTTC	CASSGGSGTAKNIQYF
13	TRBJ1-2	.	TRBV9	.	TGTGCCAGCAGCCCCGGGGACGTCTATGGCTACACCTTC	CASSPGDVYGYTF
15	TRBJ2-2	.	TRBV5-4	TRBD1	TGTGCCAGCAGCTCCTGGACAGGACCAGCCGGGGAGCTGTTTTTT	CASSSWTGPAGELFF
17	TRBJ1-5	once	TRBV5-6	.	TGTGCCAGCAGCTTGGGGCACGAGCCCTATAGCAATCAGCCCCAGCATTTT	CASSLGHEPYSNQPQHF
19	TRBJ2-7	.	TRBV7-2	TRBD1	TGTGCCAGCAGCTTATTATGGGGACCGGGACAGGGATCCTCCTACGAGCAGTACTTC	CASSLLWGPGQGSSYEQYF
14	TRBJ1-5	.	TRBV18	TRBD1	TGTGCCAGCTCATGGACAGGGTACAATCAGCCCCAGCATTTT	CASSWTGYNQPQHF
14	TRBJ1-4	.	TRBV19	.	TGTGCCAGTAGTATGACATCAACTAATGAAAAACTGTTTTTT	CASSMTSTNEKLFF
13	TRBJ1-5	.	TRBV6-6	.	TGTGCCAGCAGCGGCCGGGAAGAACAGCCCCAGCATTTT	CASSGREEQPQHF
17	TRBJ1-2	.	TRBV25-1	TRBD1	TGTGCCAGCAGTGGATCTCTTGGGACAGTTATTAACTATGGCTACACCTTC	CASSGSLGTVINYGYTF
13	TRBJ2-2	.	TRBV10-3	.	TGTGCCAGCCGAGCCGAGAACACCGGGGAGCTGTTTTTT	CASRAENTGELFF
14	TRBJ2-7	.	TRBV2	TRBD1	TGTGCCAGCAGAGGGGGACAGGGCACCTACGAGCAGTACTTC	CASRGGQGTYEQYF
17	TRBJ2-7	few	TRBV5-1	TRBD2	TGCGCCAGCAGCTTGGGGCCCCCCCTACTAGCGGGGGGCGCGCAGTACTTC	CASSLGPPLLAGGAQYF
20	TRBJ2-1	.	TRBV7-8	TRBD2	TGTGCCAGCAGCTTAGTAGGTAGCGGGGGTCGGGCTCGCACCTGGAATGAGCAGTTCTTC	CASSLVGSGGRARTWNEQFF
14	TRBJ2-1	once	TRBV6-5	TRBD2	TGTGCCAGCAGTATCCGGACTAGCCCCAATGAGCAGTTCTTC	CASSIRTSPNEQFF
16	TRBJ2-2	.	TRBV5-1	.	TGCGCCAGCACCACCGGGACACGGGGGTCCACCGGGGAGCTGTTTTTT	CASTTGTRGSTGELFF
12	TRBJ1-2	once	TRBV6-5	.	TGTGCCAGCAGGACAGGATTTTATGGCTACACCTTC	CASRTGFYGYTF
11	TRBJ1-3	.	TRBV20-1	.	TGCAGTGCCTATCAGGGGAACACCATATATTTT	CSAYQGNTIYF
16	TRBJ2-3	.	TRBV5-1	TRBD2	TGCGCCAGCAGCTTGACTAGCGGGGGGGCCGCAGATACGCAGTATTTT	CASSLTSGGAADTQYF
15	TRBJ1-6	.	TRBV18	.	TGTGCCAGCTCACCGGGAGACAGCAGTAATTCACCCCTCCACTTT	CASSPGDSSNSPLHF
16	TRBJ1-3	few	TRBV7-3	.	TGTGCCAGCAGCTTAGTCGGCGGCAACTCTGGAAACACCATATATTTT	CASSLVGGNSGNTIYF